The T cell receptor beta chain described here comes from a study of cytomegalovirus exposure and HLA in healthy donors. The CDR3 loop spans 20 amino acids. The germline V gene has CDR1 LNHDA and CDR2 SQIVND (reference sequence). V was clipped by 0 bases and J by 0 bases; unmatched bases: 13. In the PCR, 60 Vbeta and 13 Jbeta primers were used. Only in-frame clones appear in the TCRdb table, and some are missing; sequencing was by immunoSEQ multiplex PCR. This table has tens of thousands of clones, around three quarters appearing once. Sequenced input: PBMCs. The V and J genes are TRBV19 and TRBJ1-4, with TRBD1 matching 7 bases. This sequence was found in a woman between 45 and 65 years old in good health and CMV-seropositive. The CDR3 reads CASSIDPSLQGFSTNEKLFF. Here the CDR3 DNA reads TGTGCCAGTAGTATAGACCCCTCCCTACAGGGGTTCTCAACTAATGAAAAACTGTTTTTT.